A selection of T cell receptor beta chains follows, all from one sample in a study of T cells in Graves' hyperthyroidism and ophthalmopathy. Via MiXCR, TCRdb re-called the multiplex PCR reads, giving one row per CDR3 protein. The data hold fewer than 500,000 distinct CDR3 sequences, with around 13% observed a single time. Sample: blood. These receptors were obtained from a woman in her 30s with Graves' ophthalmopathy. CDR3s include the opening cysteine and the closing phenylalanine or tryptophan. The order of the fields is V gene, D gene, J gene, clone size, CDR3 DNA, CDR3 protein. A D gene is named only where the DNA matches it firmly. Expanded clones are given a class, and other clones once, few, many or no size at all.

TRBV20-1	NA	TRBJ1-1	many	TGCAGTGCTAGATTCGGGGGATGGGACACTGAAGCTTTCTTT	CSARFGGWDTEAFF
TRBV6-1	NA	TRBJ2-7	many	TGTGCCAGTAGGAGTAGGGATACATACTACGAGCAGTACTTC	CASRSRDTYYEQYF
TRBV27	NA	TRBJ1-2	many	TGTGCCAGCAGTTCGTACCCCGCGGGACGGAACCTATATGGCTACACCTTC	CASSSYPAGRNLYGYTF
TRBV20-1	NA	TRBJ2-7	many	TGCAGCCCAGGGGCTAGCTCCTACGAGCAGTACTTC	CSPGASSYEQYF
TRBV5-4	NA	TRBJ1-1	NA	TGTGCCAGCAGCCCAAGGACGGCCTTGGGCACTGAAGCTTTCTTT	CASSPRTALGTEAFF
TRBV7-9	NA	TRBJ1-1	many	TGTGCCAGCAGCCTTCGACGAAATTGGGGGTCTCACACTGAAGCTTTCTTT	CASSLRRNWGSHTEAFF
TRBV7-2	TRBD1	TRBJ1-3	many	TGTGCCAGCAGCTGGAAAGGGGGCAAGGGAAACACCATATATTTT	CASSWKGGKGNTIYF
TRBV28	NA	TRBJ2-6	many	TGTGCCAGCAGTTCCAGTGAAGGGGCCAACGTCCTGACTTTC	CASSSSEGANVLTF
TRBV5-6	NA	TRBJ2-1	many	TGTGCCAGCAGCACCGACCCGGGGGCCGGCTACAATGAGCAGTTCTTC	CASSTDPGAGYNEQFF
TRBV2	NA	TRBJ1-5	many	TGTGCCAGCAGTAACTGGGGCGATCAGCCCCAGCATTTT	CASSNWGDQPQHF
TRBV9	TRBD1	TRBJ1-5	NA	TGTGCCAGCAGCCCTGGGACAGGGACCAATCAGCCCCAGCATTTT	CASSPGTGTNQPQHF
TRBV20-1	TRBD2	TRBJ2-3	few	TGCAGTGCTACTGGACTAGCGGGGGGGCCGCGCTATACGCAGTATTTT	CSATGLAGGPRYTQYF
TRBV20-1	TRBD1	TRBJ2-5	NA	TGCAGTGCTAGGGCTGTAGGGGGCGGATCGGAGACCCAGTACTTC	CSARAVGGGSETQYF
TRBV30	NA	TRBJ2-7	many	TGTGCCTGGAGGATCTCCCTCGGGTACGAGCAGTACTTC	CAWRISLGYEQYF
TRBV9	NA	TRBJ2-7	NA	TGTGCCAGCAGCGACCGGCTGAGGGATAGCGAGCAGTACTTC	CASSDRLRDSEQYF
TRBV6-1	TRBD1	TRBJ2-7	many	TGTGCCAGCAGCCCAGGACAGGTAGTCTACGAGCAGTACTTC	CASSPGQVVYEQYF
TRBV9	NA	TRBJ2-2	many	TGTGCCAGCAGCCCCGGGGCAAGGCGGAACACCGGGGAGCTGTTTTTT	CASSPGARRNTGELFF
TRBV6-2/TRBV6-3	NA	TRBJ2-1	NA	TGTGCCAACGCGGGCGGGGCTAACTACAATGAGCAGTTCTTC	CANAGGANYNEQFF
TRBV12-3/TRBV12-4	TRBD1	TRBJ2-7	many	TGTGCCAGCAGTTTTAAGGGACAGGGAGTTTCCTACGAGCAGTACTTC	CASSFKGQGVSYEQYF
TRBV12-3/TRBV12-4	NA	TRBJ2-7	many	TGTGCCAGCAGTCTATCCGGGACGTACTCTCGAGAGCAGTACTTC	CASSLSGTYSREQYF
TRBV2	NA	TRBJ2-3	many	TGTGCCAGAAGTAGGGGGACTATTGGCGGCGATACGCAGTATTTT	CARSRGTIGGDTQYF
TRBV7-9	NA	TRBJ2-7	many	TGTGCCAGCAGCTTAGGGGCTAAACTAACTTCGTGGCAGTACTTC	CASSLGAKLTSWQYF
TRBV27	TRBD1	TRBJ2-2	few	TGTGCCAGCACCAGAACGGCGGACAGGCGAACCGGGGAGCTGTTTTTT	CASTRTADRRTGELFF
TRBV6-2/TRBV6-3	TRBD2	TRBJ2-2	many	TGTGCCAGCAGCCCCCTTCTAGCGGGAAACACCGGGGAGCTGTTTTTT	CASSPLLAGNTGELFF
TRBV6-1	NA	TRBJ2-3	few	TGTGCCACCACAGGCCTAAACACAGATACGCAGTATTTT	CATTGLNTDTQYF
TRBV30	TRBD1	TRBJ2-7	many	TGTGCCTGGAGTGTCGGGACAGGTACCTACGAGCAGTACTTC	CAWSVGTGTYEQYF
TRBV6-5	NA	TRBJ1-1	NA	TGTGCCAGCAGTTACTCACAATTGAACACTGAAGCTTTCTTT	CASSYSQLNTEAFF
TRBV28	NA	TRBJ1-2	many	TGTGCCAGCAGTTTAATGGTATCTGGCCGGGGCTACACCTTC	CASSLMVSGRGYTF
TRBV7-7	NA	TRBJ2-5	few	TGTGCTATCACAAAAATAGCTGAGTATGGGGAGACCCAGTACTTC	CAITKIAEYGETQYF
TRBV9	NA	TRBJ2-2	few	TGTGCCAGCACCCATGGGGCTAGCAACACCGGGGAGCTGTTTTTT	CASTHGASNTGELFF
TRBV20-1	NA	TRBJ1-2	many	TGCAGTGAGGGGCAGGGTTCTCCCCTTCGGGCCTATGGCTACACCTTC	CSEGQGSPLRAYGYTF
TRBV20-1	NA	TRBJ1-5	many	TGCAGTGTCCCCCGGACACGAGGTGGGGGGCCCCAGCATTTT	CSVPRTRGGGPQHF
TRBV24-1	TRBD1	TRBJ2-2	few	TGTGCCACCAGTGATTTTGACAGGGACACCGGGGAGCTGTTTTTT	CATSDFDRDTGELFF
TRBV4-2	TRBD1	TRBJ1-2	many	TGTGCCAGCAGCCTCGATTCCGGGACAGGGGAATACGGCTACACCTTC	CASSLDSGTGEYGYTF
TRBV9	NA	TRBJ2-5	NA	TGTGCCAGCAGTGGCAGGGCGGGGGAGACCCAGTACTTC	CASSGRAGETQYF
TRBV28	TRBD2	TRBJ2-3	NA	TGTGCCAGCAGTTTTCGGACTAGCTTGATAGATACGCAGTATTTT	CASSFRTSLIDTQYF
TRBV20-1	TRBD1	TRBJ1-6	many	TGCAGTGCGAGCAGCGGGACAGGGTATTCACCCCTCCACTTT	CSASSGTGYSPLHF
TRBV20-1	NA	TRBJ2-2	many	TGCAGTGCTAGTGGGGGGTTGGGCACCGGGGAGCTGTTTTTT	CSASGGLGTGELFF
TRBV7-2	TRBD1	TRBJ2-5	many	TGTGCCAGCAGCCAGGACAGGGGACAACAAGAGACCCAGTACTTC	CASSQDRGQQETQYF
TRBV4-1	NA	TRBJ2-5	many	TGCGCCAGCAGCCAACCGCAGTCGTCTAGCGCAGAGACCCAGTACTTC	CASSQPQSSSAETQYF
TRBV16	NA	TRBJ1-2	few	TGTGCCAGCAGCCAAGAGACAGGCCCCTATGGCTACACCTTC	CASSQETGPYGYTF
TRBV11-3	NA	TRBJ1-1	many	TGTGCCAGCAGCTTACGGACACCTATGAACACTGAAGCTTTCTTT	CASSLRTPMNTEAFF
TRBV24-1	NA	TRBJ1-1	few	TGTGCCACCAGCGAGGGGCATATTGAAGCTTTCTTT	CATSEGHIEAFF
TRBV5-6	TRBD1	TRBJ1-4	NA	TGTGCCAGCAGCCCTAAGTGGGACAGGGCTTCTGAAAAACTGTTTTTT	CASSPKWDRASEKLFF
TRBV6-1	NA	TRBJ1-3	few	TGTGCCAGCAGTCTCAACCGGGCCCCGGGTGGAAACACCATATATTTT	CASSLNRAPGGNTIYF
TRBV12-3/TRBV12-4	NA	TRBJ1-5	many	TGTGCCAGCAGCGGAATCAATCAGCCCCAGCATTTT	CASSGINQPQHF
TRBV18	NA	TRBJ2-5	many	TGTGCCAGCTCACCTCAGGGACACCAGCGGTGGGAGACCCAGTACTTC	CASSPQGHQRWETQYF
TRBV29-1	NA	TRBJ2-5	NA	TGCAGCGTTGAAGTGGGCGACGGAGAGACCCAGTACTTC	CSVEVGDGETQYF
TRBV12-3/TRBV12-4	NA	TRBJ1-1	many	TGTGCCAGCAGACATGACAGCCCGAACACTGAAGCTTTCTTT	CASRHDSPNTEAFF
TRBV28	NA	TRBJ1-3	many	TGTGCCAGCAGAGTTGGGGGGGGAAACACCATATATTTT	CASRVGGGNTIYF
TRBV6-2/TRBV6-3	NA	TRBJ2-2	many	TGTGCCAGCGATGACTGGAACACCGGGGAGCTGTTTTTT	CASDDWNTGELFF
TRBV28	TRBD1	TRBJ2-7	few	TGTGCCAGCAGTTTATTATCGAACAGGGGCCCTAGCTCCTACGAGCAGTACTTC	CASSLLSNRGPSSYEQYF
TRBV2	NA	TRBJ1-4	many	TGTGCCAGCAATGGAGAGGGGCCATCACCCAAACTGTTTTTT	CASNGEGPSPKLFF
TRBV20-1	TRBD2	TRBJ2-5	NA	TGCAGTCCTGGCGGGGGGGCCCAGGAGACCCAGTACTTC	CSPGGGAQETQYF
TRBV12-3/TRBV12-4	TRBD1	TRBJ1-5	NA	TGTGCCAGCAGTCCCATCGGGAGCTCACAGGGGGTTCAGCCCCAGCATTTT	CASSPIGSSQGVQPQHF
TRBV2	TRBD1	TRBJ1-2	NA	TGTGCCAGCAGTTACGGGACAGGCCTCAACTATGGCTACACCTTC	CASSYGTGLNYGYTF
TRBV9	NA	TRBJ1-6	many	TGTGCCAGCAGCGTAGTAGGTGGTTCGAATTCACCCCTCCACTTT	CASSVVGGSNSPLHF
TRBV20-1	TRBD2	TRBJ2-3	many	TGCAGTGCTAGTTGGTCGGGGGAGGGCTCAGATACGCAGTATTTT	CSASWSGEGSDTQYF